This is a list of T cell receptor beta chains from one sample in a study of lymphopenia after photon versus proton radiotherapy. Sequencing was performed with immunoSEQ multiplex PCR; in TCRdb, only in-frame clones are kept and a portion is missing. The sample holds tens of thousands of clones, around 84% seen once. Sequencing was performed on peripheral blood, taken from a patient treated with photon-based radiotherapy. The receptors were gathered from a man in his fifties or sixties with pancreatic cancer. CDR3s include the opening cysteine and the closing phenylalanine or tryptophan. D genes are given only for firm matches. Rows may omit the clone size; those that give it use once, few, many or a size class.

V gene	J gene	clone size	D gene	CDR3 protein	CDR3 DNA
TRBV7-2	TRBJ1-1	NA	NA	CASSLVSAVAFF	TGTGCCAGCAGCTTAGTTTCGGCAGTAGCTTTCTTT
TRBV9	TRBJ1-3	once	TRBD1	CASSPGQGAGTIYF	TGTGCCAGCAGCCCGGGACAGGGGGCCGGCACCATATATTTT
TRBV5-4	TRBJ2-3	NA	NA	CASSLQAQDTQYF	TGTGCCAGCAGCTTACAGGCCCAAGATACGCAGTATTTT
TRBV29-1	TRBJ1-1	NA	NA	CSVEGGSYTEAFF	TGCAGCGTTGAAGGCGGGTCTTACACTGAAGCTTTCTTT
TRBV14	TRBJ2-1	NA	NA	CASSQEGGPGDEQFF	TGTGCCAGCAGCCAAGAAGGCGGACCCGGAGATGAGCAGTTCTTC
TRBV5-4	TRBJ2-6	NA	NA	CASSPRKGPGANVLTF	TGTGCCAGCAGCCCCCGGAAGGGCCCTGGGGCCAACGTCCTGACTTTC
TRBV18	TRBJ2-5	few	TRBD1	CASSQPNRDRAETQYF	TGTGCCAGCTCACAACCGAACAGGGACAGGGCAGAGACCCAGTACTTC
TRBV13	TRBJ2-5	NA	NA	CASSSRLGLLETQYF	TGTGCCAGCAGCTCGAGACTAGGTCTGTTGGAGACCCAGTACTTC
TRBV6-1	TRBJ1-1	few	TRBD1	CASRGFGTGTTEAFF	TGTGCCAGCAGGGGCTTTGGGACAGGGACCACTGAAGCTTTCTTT
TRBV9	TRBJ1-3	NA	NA	CASSASHADTIYF	TGTGCCAGCAGCGCTTCCCACGCTGACACCATATATTTT
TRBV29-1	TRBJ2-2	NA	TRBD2	CSVLAGGYTGELFF	TGCAGCGTACTAGCGGGGGGATACACCGGGGAGCTGTTTTTT
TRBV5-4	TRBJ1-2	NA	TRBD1	CASSAPTGANYGYTF	TGTGCCAGCAGCGCCCCCACAGGGGCTAACTATGGCTACACCTTC
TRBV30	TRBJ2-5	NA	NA	CAWSVGSYQDTQYF	TGTGCCTGGAGTGTTGGGAGCTACCAAGACACCCAGTACTTC
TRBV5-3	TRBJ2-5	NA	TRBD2	CARSPGTSGGQTEAQYF	TGTGCCAGAAGCCCGGGGACTAGCGGGGGCCAAACCGAGGCCCAGTACTTC
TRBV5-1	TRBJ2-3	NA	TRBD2	CASSLKPGTSGGMEDTQYF	TGCGCCAGCAGCTTGAAGCCGGGGACTAGCGGGGGGATGGAAGATACGCAGTATTTT
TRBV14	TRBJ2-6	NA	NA	CASSLTGANVLTF	TGTGCCAGCAGCCTTACTGGGGCCAACGTCCTGACTTTC
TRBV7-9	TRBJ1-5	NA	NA	CASSSGQINQPQHF	TGTGCCAGCAGCTCGGGACAAATCAATCAGCCCCAGCATTTT
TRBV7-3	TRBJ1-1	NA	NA	CASSLGTYTEAFF	TGTGCCAGCAGCTTAGGGACTTACACTGAAGCTTTCTTT
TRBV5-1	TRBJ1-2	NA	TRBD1	CASRRDSEFFYGYTF	TGCGCCAGCAGAAGGGACAGCGAATTCTTTTATGGCTACACCTTC
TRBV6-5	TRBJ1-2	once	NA	CASTPRENYGYTF	TGTGCCAGCACCCCCCGGGAGAACTATGGCTACACCTTC
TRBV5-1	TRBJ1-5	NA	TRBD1	CASSLEGTDQPQHF	TGCGCCAGCAGCTTGGAAGGGACAGATCAGCCCCAGCATTTT
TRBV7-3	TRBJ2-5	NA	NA	CASSLSSVGVGETQYF	TGTGCCAGCAGCTTATCATCCGTGGGAGTAGGAGAGACCCAGTACTTC
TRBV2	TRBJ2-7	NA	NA	CASSRDTNSYEQYF	TGTGCCAGCAGCCGGGACACTAACTCCTACGAGCAGTACTTC
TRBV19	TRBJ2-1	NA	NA	CASTGQNGIYNEQFF	TGTGCCAGTACAGGTCAGAACGGGATCTACAATGAGCAGTTCTTC
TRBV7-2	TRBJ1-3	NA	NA	CASSSRAGGNTIYF	TGTGCCAGCAGCTCCCGGGCAGGCGGTAACACCATATATTTT
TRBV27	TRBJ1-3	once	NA	CRLWGGTGNTIYF	TGTCGACTATGGGGTGGAACTGGAAACACCATATATTTT
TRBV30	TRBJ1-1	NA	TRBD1	CAWFRGRGSLVSTEAFF	TGTGCCTGGTTTAGGGGGCGAGGGAGCCTTGTGTCCACTGAAGCTTTCTTT
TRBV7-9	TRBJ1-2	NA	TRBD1	CASIFEGQGGGYTF	TGTGCCAGCATTTTTGAAGGACAGGGGGGAGGCTACACCTTC
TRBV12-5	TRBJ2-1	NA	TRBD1	CASRDRNYNEQFF	TGTGCTAGTCGGGACAGAAATTACAATGAGCAGTTCTTC
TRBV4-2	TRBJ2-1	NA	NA	CASSPSQVTSYNEQFF	TGTGCCAGCAGCCCCTCGCAGGTGACTTCCTACAATGAGCAGTTCTTC
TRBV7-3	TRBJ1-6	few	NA	CASSQLFRGSPLHF	TGTGCCAGCAGCCAATTATTTAGGGGTTCACCCCTCCACTTT
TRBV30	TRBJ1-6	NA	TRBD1	CAWRDRASSYNSPLHF	TGTGCCTGGAGGGACAGGGCGAGCTCCTATAATTCACCCCTCCACTTT
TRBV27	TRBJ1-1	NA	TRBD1	CASSLKWGQTNTEAFF	TGTGCCAGCAGTTTAAAGTGGGGACAGACAAACACTGAAGCTTTCTTT
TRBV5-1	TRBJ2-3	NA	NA	CASSLGATGTDTQYF	TGCGCCAGCAGCTTGGGGGCTACTGGCACAGATACGCAGTATTTT
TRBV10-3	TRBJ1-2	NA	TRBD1	CAMTGGYGYTF	TGTGCCATGACAGGGGGATATGGCTACACCTTC
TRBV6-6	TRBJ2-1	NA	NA	CASSYSSLATYNEQFF	TGTGCCAGCAGTTACTCGTCGCTAGCGACCTACAATGAGCAGTTCTTC
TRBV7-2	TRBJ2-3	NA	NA	CASSLTRGEEYF	TGTGCCAGCAGCTTAACGAGAGGAGAGGAGTATTTT
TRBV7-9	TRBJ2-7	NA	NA	CASSRRQGTAYEQYF	TGTGCCAGCAGCCGTCGGCAGGGGACGGCTTACGAGCAGTACTTC
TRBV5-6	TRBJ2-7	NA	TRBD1	CASSFQGYGQGVGYEQYF	TGTGCCAGCAGCTTTCAAGGCTACGGACAGGGGGTCGGCTACGAGCAGTACTTC
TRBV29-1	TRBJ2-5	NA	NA	CSVEKPRHEETQYF	TGCAGCGTTGAGAAGCCGAGGCACGAAGAGACCCAGTACTTC
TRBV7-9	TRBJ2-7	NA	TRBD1	CASSSRDSYEQYF	TGTGCCAGCAGCTCCCGGGACAGCTACGAGCAGTACTTC
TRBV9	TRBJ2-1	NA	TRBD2	CASSVAPGGPKNEQFF	TGTGCCAGCAGCGTAGCCCCGGGGGGGCCTAAGAATGAGCAGTTCTTC
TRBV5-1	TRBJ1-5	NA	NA	CASSLPGGGVTQPQHF	TGCGCCAGCAGCTTGCCCGGAGGGGGGGTAACGCAGCCCCAGCATTTT
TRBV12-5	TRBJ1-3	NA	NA	CASGLPAGSSGNTIYF	TGTGCTAGTGGTTTGCCGGCAGGATCCTCTGGAAACACCATATATTTT
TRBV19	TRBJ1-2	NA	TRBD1	CASSIGGTANYGYTF	TGTGCCAGTAGTATCGGGGGGACAGCTAACTATGGCTACACCTTC
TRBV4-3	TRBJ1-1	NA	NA	CASSQKQYTEAFF	TGCGCCAGCAGCCAAAAACAGTACACTGAAGCTTTCTTT
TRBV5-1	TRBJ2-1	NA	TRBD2	CASRRQTSNNEQFF	TGCGCCAGCAGACGTCAGACTAGCAACAATGAGCAGTTCTTC
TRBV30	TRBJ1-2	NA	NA	CAWSVGLNYGYTF	TGTGCCTGGAGTGTAGGACTGAACTATGGCTACACCTTC
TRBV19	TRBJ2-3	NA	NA	CATQRKGTDTQYF	TGTGCCACCCAACGTAAGGGGACAGATACGCAGTATTTT
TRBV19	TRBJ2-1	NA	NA	CASTSPYNEQFF	TGTGCCAGCACGTCTCCTTACAATGAGCAGTTCTTC
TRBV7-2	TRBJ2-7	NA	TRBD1	CASSSTGFGEQYF	TGTGCCAGCAGCTCGACAGGGTTCGGCGAGCAGTACTTC
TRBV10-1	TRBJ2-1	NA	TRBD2	CASSDLAGGIGNEQFF	TGCGCCAGCAGTGATCTAGCGGGGGGAATCGGCAATGAGCAGTTCTTC
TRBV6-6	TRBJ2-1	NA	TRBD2	CASSQGLAVGYEQFF	TGTGCCAGCAGCCAGGGACTAGCGGTTGGCTATGAGCAGTTCTTC
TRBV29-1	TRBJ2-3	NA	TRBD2	CSVLLSTGGDTQYF	TGCAGCGTCCTACTCTCCACGGGAGGGGATACGCAGTATTTT
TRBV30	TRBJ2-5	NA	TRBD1	CAWSSTGGWETQYF	TGTGCCTGGAGTTCCACAGGGGGGTGGGAGACCCAGTACTTC
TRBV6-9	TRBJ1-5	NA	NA	CATDARNQPQHF	TGTGCCACAGACGCCAGGAATCAGCCCCAGCATTTT
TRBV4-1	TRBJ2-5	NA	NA	CASSQANLGFGYQETQYF	TGCGCCAGCAGCCAAGCTAACTTGGGGTTTGGCTACCAAGAGACCCAGTACTTC
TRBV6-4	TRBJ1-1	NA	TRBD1	CASSDSNRGTEAFF	TGTGCCAGCAGTGACTCGAACAGGGGCACTGAAGCTTTCTTT
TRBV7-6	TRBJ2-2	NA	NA	CASSLVVGAGGELFF	TGTGCCAGCAGCTTAGTAGTGGGGGCTGGCGGGGAGCTGTTTTTT
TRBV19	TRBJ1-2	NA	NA	CANPKAPGPLSGYTF	TGTGCCAACCCCAAAGCCCCGGGGCCCTTGAGCGGCTACACCTTC